These T cell receptor beta chains were read from a single sample in a study of blood T cell repertoires in COVID-19. This table comes from immunoSEQ multiplex PCR, and its TCRdb copy is limited to in-frame clones, with some not included. The data hold about 260,000 clones, with approximately 90% observed a single time. Sequenced: PBMCs or T cells enriched from blood (not recorded which). The receptors were sampled from a woman aged 18-35 years who had recovered from COVID-19. The CDR3 runs from the conserved cysteine through the conserved F or W. D genes are given only for firm matches. A row's size may be missing; if present it is once, few, many or a size class.

.	TRBV7-7	TRBJ1-2	.	15	TGTGCTAGCAGCTTAGGCGGGGGCAGGAACTATGGCTACACCTTC	CASSLGGGRNYGYTF
.	TRBV28	TRBJ2-3	.	14	TGTGCCAGCATTGGCGGGGGCCACCGGGATACGCAGTATTTT	CASIGGGHRDTQYF
TRBD1	TRBV6-2/TRBV6-3	TRBJ1-4	.	17	TGTGCCAGCAGTCCACTACAGGGGTTTGCAACTAATGAAAAACTGTTTTTT	CASSPLQGFATNEKLFF
.	TRBV7-4	TRBJ2-7	.	15	TGTGCCAGCAGCTTAGTCACAGTAAGGTCCTACGAGCAGTACTTC	CASSLVTVRSYEQYF
.	TRBV7-2	TRBJ1-1	.	15	TGTGCCAGCAGCTTAGGAGGCAGAGATAACACTGAAGCTTTCTTT	CASSLGGRDNTEAFF
TRBD1	TRBV4-2	TRBJ1-5	.	16	TGTGCCAGCAGCCAAGGGGTCAGGGGGCAGGAGCAGCCCCAGCATTTT	CASSQGVRGQEQPQHF
TRBD2	TRBV9	TRBJ2-7	.	15	TGTGCCAGCAGCGCGCATAGCGGGACCAACTACGAGCAGTACTTC	CASSAHSGTNYEQYF
TRBD1	TRBV5-1	TRBJ2-5	.	14	TGCGCCAGCAGCGTTGGGACAGCTCGGGAGACCCAGTACTTC	CASSVGTARETQYF
TRBD1	TRBV5-1	TRBJ1-1	.	16	TGCGCCAGCGGACCCCAGTCCCAGGGGGCGAACACTGAAGCTTTCTTT	CASGPQSQGANTEAFF
.	TRBV15	TRBJ2-7	.	13	TGTGCCACCAGCAGAGATCCGGGGAACGAGCAGTACTTC	CATSRDPGNEQYF
TRBD1	TRBV5-1	TRBJ2-7	.	13	TGCGCCAGCAGCGGGGACAGGGTCGGCGAGCAGTACTTC	CASSGDRVGEQYF
TRBD2	TRBV6-2/TRBV6-3	TRBJ2-1	.	17	TGTGCCAGCAGTTACCCCCGGGGACTAGCGGGGGGCAATGAGCAGTTCTTC	CASSYPRGLAGGNEQFF
TRBD1	TRBV5-1	TRBJ1-1	.	15	TGCGCCAGCAGCTACGGACAGGGGGCTGGCACTGAAGCTTTCTTT	CASSYGQGAGTEAFF
TRBD2	TRBV7-3	TRBJ2-1	once	16	TGTGCCAGCAGCCTACTAGTGGCGGGGGGGCACAATGAGCAGTTCTTC	CASSLLVAGGHNEQFF
.	TRBV9	TRBJ1-2	once	14	TGTGCCAGCAGCCCCCATGACTCAGTCTATGGCTACACCTTC	CASSPHDSVYGYTF
.	TRBV6-5	TRBJ1-4	.	14	TGTGCCAGCAGGAGGGGAGGGTGGGGTGAAAAACTGTTTTTT	CASRRGGWGEKLFF
.	TRBV19	TRBJ1-5	.	16	TGTGCCAGTAGTATGTTGGCAATGAATGGCAATCAGCCCCAGCATTTT	CASSMLAMNGNQPQHF
.	TRBV24-1	TRBJ2-5	.	14	TGTGCCACCAGTGACCCGAGGGGGCAAGAGACCCAGTACTTC	CATSDPRGQETQYF
TRBD1	TRBV2	TRBJ1-2	.	15	TGTGCCAGCAGTGAAATGGGACAGGGGGCAGGTGGCTACACCTTC	CASSEMGQGAGGYTF